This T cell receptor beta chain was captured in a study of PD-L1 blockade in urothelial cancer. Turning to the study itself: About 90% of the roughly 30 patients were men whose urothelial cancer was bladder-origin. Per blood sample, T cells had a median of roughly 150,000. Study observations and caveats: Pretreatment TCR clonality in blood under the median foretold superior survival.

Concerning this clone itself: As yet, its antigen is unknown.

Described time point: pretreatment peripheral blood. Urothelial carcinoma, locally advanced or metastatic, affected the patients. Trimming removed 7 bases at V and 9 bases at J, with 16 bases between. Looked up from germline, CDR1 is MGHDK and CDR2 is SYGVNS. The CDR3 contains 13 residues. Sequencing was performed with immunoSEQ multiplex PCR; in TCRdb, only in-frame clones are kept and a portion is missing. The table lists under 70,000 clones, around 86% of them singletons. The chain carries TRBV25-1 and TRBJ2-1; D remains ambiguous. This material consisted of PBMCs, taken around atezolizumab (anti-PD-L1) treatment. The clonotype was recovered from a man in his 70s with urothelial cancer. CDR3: CASIDFRGFEQFF. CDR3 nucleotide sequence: TGTGCCAGCATTGATTTTCGCGGATTTGAGCAGTTCTTC.